In its sample, the clone carrying this TCR beta chain was seen once. Its antigen is still unknown. This entry belongs to a study of T cell responses to AZD1222 COVID-19 vaccine. Generated by immunoSEQ multiplex PCR, the TCRdb table keeps only in-frame clones and is missing some. The profile shows 120,000 to 150,000 clones, approximately 86% of them singletons. The study, taken as a whole, reports: The study found Spike-specific TCR breadth and depth rose after two AZD1222 doses.

CDR1 is MNHEY, CDR2 SMNVEV, per germline (reference sequence). The length of the CDR3 is 15 residues. Trimming took 4 bases from V and 2 from J, leaving 14 bases between them. The source of this sequence is an adult who received the MenACWY meningococcal vaccine as a control. The input for sequencing was peripheral blood, taken 28 days after the second dose of the MenACWY control vaccine. This rearrangement joins TRBV27 to TRBJ2-5, with D possibly TRBD2 on 6 matching bases. CDR3 coding DNA: TGTGCCAGCAGTTCGGGCGGGATGAGTCAAGAGACCCAGTACTTC. It yields the protein CASSSGGMSQETQYF.